This T cell receptor beta chain was profiled in a study of response to subunit inactivated influenza vaccine. Whole-study findings and limits: Each seasonal influenza vaccination recruits few new T cells, the authors suggested.

A single record per CDR3 protein comes from TCRdb applying MiXCR to the RT-PCR reads. In the table there are around 710,000 distinct CDR3 sequences, about 15% of which are singletons. This clonotype was counted between two and nine times. The antigen is unknown. Germline V gene data show CDR1 as DFQATT and CDR2 as SNEGSKA (reference sequence). The CDR3 length is 14 residues. J was trimmed by 3 bases and V by 2 bases; bases with no gene match: 6. The chain links TRBV20-1 to TRBJ2-7, with 8 positions matching TRBD2. The sequence was obtained from a man aged 50 or older who received an inactivated influenza vaccine. This material consisted of PBMCs from blood, taken 14 to 15 days before vaccination. This chain's CDR3 is CSARRGGGNYEQYF. CDR3 in DNA: TGCAGTGCTAGAAGGGGCGGGGGGAACTACGAGCAGTACTTC.